Given below is one T cell receptor beta chain in context. The antigen remains unidentified. The sample belongs to a study of CD8 T cells in ankylosing spondylitis. Study outcomes and limitations: In ankylosing spondylitis blood, a motif of 7 to 9 highly homologous TCR beta variants appeared characteristic.

Using quantitative 5'-RACE with molecular barcodes, the authors made TCR beta libraries. TCRdb re-analysed the 5' RACE reads in MiXCR, keeping a single row per CDR3 protein. The sample lists hundreds of thousands of distinct CDR3 sequences, around 20% occurring once. The CDR3 runs to 13 residues. Trimming pared 4 bases from V and 5 bases from J, leaving 14 bases between. Germline V gives CDR1 DFQATT, CDR2 SNEGSKA (reference sequence). The chain joins TRBV20-1 to TRBJ2-5; a weak D match, TRBD1 (6 bases). The sequence was obtained from a male donor with ankylosing spondylitis or in good health (not recorded which). Sequenced material: blood, either unsorted or a sorted T cell fraction (not recorded which). The DNA for the CDR3 is TGCAGTGCTAACACAGGGCGCGTGGAGACCCAGTACTTC. Translation gives CSANTGRVETQYF.